These 6 T cell receptor beta chains originate from one sample sequenced in a study of blood T cell repertoires in COVID-19. Profiling relied on immunoSEQ multiplex PCR, and the TCRdb table lists in-frame clones only, not all of them. Found here are approximately 130,000 clones, approximately 71% of them singletons; the top ten hold about 2.2%. The sample comprised peripheral blood. The receptor source for this set is a woman between 70 and 85 years old with acute or convalescent COVID-19.

V and J are TRBV5-4 and TRBJ2-5; 7 positions match TRBD1. Unmatched junction bases numbered 11, after V lost 4 bases and J lost 2 bases. The length of the CDR3 is 16 residues. The germline CDR1 and CDR2 sequences are SGHNT and YYREEE (reference sequence). CDR3 nucleotides: TGTGCCAGCAGCGACCGCCCTCCGGGACAGCAAGAGACCCAGTACTTC. Translation: CASSDRPPGQQETQYF.

The gene calls are TRBV7-9 and TRBJ2-2; D gene unclear. CDR1 and CDR2 (germline): SEHNR, FQNEAQ (reference sequence). V was pared by 1 base and J by 6 bases, with 6 bases between. There are 13 residues in the CDR3. The CDR3 DNA reads TGTGCCAGCAGCTTAGACTGGTCCGGGGAGCTGTTTTTT. Its protein is CASSLDWSGELFF.

CDR3: CASSVSTGYEQYF. CDR3 sequence (DNA): TGTGCCAGCAGCGTTTCGACAGGCTACGAGCAGTACTTC. The chain links TRBV5-4 to TRBJ2-7, with a weak D call TRBD1 (6 bases). This CDR3 region has 13 residues. Germline V CDR1 and CDR2: SGHNT, YYREEE (reference sequence). V lost 4 bases to trimming and J lost 3 bases, with 11 bases between them. The full variable domain, rest sourced from reference TRBV5-4 and TRBJ2-7, is ETGVTQSPTHLIKTRGQQVTLRCSSQSGHNTVSWYQQALGQGPQFIFQYYREEENGRGNFPPRFSGLQFPNYSSELNVNALELDDSALYLCASSVSTGYEQYFGPGTRLTVT.

The chain carries TRBV5-6 and TRBJ2-6; D gene uncertain. Germline CDR1 SGHDT, CDR2 YYEEEE. The CDR3 is 13 residues long. V lost 5 bases and J lost 3, with 6 bases in between. Here the CDR3 DNA reads TGTGCCAGCAGGCTAAGTGGGGCCAACGTCCTGACTTTC. As protein: CASRLSGANVLTF.

This sequence joins TRBV11-2 and TRBJ1-1; 8 bases map to TRBD1. V lost 6 bases to trimming and J lost 4 bases; unmatched junction nucleotides: 16. The CDR3 is 17 residues long. CDR1 and CDR2 (germline): SGHAT, FQNNGV. The CDR3 DNA is TGTGCCAGCAGTTTACGAACGACTGGACAGGGTTTCACTGAAGCTTTCTTT. Its translation: CASSLRTTGQGFTEAFF.

The V and J genes are TRBV6-5 and TRBJ1-3, with 7 nucleotides matching TRBD1. Germline V gives CDR1 MNHEY, CDR2 SVGAGI. Unmatched junction bases numbered 2, after V lost 0 bases and J lost 3 bases. This CDR3 region has 15 residues. DNA of the CDR3: TGTGCCAGCAGTTACTCGGACAGGATTGGAAACACCATATATTTT. It is translated as CASSYSDRIGNTIYF.